This T cell receptor beta chain stems from a study of technical replicates of blood from a handful of donors. From germline, CDR1 is LNHDA and CDR2 SQIVND (reference sequence). The trim removed 6 bases at V and 6 bases at J, leaving 14 bases unmatched. This CDR3 is 16 amino acids long. Assay used: immunoSEQ multiplex PCR; TCRdb lists only in-frame clones, some missing. The table records tens of thousands of clones, roughly 92% of them present only once. What was sequenced was T cells isolated from PBMCs. The TCR comes from a human donor in good health. The gene calls are TRBV19 and TRBJ1-5; TRBD1 agrees at 7 bases. The CDR3 DNA reads as TGTGCCAGTAGCCCTAGGGCTCAGGGGGTGGCTCAGCCCCAGCATTTT. Protein: CASSPRAQGVAQPQHF.